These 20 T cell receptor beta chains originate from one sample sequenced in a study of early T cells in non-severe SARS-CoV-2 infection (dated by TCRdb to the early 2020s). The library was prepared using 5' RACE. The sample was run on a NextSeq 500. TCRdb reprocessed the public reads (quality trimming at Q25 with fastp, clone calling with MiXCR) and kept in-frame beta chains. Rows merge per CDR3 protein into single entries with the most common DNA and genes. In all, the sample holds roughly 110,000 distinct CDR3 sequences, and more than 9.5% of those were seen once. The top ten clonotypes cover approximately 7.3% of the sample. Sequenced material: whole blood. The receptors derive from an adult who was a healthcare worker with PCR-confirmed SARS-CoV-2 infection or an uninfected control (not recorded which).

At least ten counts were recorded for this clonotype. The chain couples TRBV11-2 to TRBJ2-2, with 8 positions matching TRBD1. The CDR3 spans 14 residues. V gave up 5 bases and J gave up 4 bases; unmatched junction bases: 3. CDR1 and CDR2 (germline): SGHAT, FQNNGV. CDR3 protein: CASSRTGSTGELFF. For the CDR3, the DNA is TGTGCCAGCAGCCGGACAGGGTCCACCGGGGAGCTGTTTTTT.

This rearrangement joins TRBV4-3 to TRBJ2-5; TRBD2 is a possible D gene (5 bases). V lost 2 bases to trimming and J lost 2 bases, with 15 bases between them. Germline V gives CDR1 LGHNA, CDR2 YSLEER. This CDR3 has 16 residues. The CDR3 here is CASSQRPRVPQETQYF. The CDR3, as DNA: TGCGCCAGCAGCCAACGTCCGCGGGTACCGCAAGAGACCCAGTACTTC.

CDR3: CASTNRGPPNEQFF. Here the CDR3 DNA reads TGTGCCAGCACTAACAGGGGGCCGCCCAATGAGCAGTTCTTC. The chain has TRBV25-1 and TRBJ2-1; 9 nucleotides line up with TRBD1. Germline trimming cut 7 bases from V and 6 bases from J; bases unmatched to any gene: 7. Germline V gives CDR1 MGHDK, CDR2 SYGVNS. This CDR3 has 14 residues. Full variable domain (outside the CDR3, taken from reference TRBV25-1 and TRBJ2-1): EADIYQTPRYLVIGTGKKITLECSQTMGHDKMYWYQQDPGMELHLIHYSYGVNSTEKGDLSSESTVSRIRTEHFPLTLESARPSHTSQYLCASTNRGPPNEQFFGPGTRLTVL.

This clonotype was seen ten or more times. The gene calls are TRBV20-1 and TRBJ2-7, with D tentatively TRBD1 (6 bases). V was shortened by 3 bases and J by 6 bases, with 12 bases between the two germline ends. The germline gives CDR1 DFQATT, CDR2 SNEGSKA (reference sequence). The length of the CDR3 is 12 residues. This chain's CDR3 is CSASGTGREQYF. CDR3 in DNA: TGCAGTGCTAGCGGAACAGGGCGCGAGCAGTACTTC.

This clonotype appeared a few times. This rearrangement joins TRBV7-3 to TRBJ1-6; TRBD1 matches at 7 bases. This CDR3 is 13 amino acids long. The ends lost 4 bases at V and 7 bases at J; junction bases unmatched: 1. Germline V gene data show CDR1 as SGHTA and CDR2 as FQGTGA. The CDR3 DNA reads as TGTGCCAGCAGCTCGGACAGGAATTCACCCCTCCACTTT. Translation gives CASSSDRNSPLHF.

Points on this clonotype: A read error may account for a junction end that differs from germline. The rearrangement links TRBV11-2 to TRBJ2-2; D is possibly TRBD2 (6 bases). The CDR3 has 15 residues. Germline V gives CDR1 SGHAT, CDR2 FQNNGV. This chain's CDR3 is CASSLSLANTGELYF. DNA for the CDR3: TGTGCCAGCAGCTTATCCCTAGCGAACACCGGGGAGCTGTATTTT.

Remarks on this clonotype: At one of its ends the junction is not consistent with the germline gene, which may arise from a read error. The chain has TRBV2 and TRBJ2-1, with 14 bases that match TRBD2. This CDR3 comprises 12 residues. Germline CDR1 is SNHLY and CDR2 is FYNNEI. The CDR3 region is CTSRATSGRAIF. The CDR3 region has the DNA TGTACCAGCAGGGCGACTAGCGGGAGGGCCATCTTC.

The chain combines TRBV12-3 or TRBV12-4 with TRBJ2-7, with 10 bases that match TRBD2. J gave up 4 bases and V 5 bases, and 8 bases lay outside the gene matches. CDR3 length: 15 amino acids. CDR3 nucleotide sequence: TGTGCCAGCAGTGTAAAGCGGGAGGGCTATTACGAGCAGTACTTC. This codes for CASSVKREGYYEQYF.

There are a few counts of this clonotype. For the CDR3, the DNA is TGTGCCAGCAGCTCCCGGACCGAATACGAGCAGTACTTC. Amino acids: CASSSRTEYEQYF. The V call is TRBV7-2, the J call TRBJ2-7; D call uncertain. Germline V gene sequence: CDR1 SGHTA, CDR2 FQGNSA. CDR3 length: 13 residues. V dropped 4 bases and J dropped 4 bases, with 11 bases sitting between them.

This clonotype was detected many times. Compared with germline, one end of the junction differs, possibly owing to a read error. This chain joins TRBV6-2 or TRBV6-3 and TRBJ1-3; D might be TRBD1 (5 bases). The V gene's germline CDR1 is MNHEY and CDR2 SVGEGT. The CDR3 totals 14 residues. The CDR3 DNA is TGTGCCAGCTCCAGGGATACTTCTGAAAACACCATATATTTT. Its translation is CASSRDTSENTIYF.

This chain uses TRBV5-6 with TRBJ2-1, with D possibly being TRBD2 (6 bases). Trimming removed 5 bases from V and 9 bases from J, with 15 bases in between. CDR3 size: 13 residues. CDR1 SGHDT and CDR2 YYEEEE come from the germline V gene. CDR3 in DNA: TGTGCCAGCAGAAAGGGAGGCGGGTCTGAGCAGTTCTTC. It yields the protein CASRKGGGSEQFF. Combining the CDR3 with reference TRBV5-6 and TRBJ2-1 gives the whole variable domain DAGVTQSPTHLIKTRGQQVTLRCSPKSGHDTVSWYQQALGQGPQFIFQYYEEEERQRGNFPDRFSGHQFPNYSSELNVNALLLGDSALYLCASRKGGGSEQFFGPGTRLTVL.

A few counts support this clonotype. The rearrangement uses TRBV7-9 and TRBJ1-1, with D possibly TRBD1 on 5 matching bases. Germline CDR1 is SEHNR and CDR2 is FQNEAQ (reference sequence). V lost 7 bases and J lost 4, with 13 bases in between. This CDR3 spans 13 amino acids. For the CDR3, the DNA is TGTGCCAGCATCCAGGGTTGGAGCACTGAAGCTTTCTTT. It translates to CASIQGWSTEAFF.

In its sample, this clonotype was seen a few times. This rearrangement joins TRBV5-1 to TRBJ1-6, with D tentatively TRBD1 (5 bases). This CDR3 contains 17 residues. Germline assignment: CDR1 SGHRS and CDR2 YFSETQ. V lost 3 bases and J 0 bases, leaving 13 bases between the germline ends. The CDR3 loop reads CASSWGQESSYNSPLHF. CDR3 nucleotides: TGCGCCAGCAGCTGGGGCCAGGAAAGCTCCTATAATTCACCCCTCCACTTT.

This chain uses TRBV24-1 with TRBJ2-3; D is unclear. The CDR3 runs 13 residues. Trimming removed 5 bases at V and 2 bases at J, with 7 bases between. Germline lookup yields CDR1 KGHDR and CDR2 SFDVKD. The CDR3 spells CATSVTNTDTQYF. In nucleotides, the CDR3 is TGTGCCACCAGTGTAACCAACACAGATACGCAGTATTTT.

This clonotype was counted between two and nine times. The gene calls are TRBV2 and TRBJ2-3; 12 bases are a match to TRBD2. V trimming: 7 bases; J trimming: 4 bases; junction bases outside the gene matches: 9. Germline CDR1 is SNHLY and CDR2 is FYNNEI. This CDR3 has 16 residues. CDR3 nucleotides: TGTGCCAGCAAGTCCCCTAGCGGGAGGGGCCCAGATACGCAGTATTTT. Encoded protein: CASKSPSGRGPDTQYF.

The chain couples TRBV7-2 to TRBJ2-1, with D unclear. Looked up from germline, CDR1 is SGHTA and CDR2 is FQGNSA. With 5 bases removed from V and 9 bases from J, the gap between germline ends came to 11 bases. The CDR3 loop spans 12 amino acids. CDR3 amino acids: CASSGFRVEQFF. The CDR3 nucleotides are TGTGCCAGCAGCGGATTTCGGGTTGAGCAGTTCTTC.

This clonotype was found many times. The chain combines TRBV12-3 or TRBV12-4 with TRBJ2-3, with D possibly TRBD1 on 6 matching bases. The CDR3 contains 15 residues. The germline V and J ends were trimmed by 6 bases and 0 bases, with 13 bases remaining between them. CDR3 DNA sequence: TGTGCCAGCAGCGGAAACAGGGTTAGCACAGATACGCAGTATTTT. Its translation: CASSGNRVSTDTQYF.

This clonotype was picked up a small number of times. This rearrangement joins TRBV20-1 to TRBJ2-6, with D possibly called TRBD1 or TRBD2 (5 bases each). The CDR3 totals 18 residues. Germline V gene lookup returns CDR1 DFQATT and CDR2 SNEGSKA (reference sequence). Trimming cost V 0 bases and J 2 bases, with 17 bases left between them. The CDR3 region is CSARDRGRGQAGANVLTF. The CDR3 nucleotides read TGCAGTGCTAGAGATAGGGGACGGGGCCAGGCTGGGGCCAACGTCCTGACTTTC.

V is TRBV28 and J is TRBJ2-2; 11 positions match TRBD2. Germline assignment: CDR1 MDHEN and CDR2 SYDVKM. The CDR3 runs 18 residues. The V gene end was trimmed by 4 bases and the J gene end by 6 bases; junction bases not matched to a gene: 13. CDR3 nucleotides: TGTGCCAGCAGTTCGCCCTGGTCTAGCGGGAGGTACCCCGGGGAGCTGTTTTTT. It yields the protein CASSSPWSSGRYPGELFF.

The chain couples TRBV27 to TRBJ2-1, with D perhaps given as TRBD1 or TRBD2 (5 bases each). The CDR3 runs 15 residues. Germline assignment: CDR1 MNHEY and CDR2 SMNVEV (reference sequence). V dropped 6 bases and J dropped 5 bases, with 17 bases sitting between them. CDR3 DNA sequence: TGTGCCAGCAGATATAGCCCGGGACGGCACAATGAGCAGTTCTTC. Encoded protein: CASRYSPGRHNEQFF.